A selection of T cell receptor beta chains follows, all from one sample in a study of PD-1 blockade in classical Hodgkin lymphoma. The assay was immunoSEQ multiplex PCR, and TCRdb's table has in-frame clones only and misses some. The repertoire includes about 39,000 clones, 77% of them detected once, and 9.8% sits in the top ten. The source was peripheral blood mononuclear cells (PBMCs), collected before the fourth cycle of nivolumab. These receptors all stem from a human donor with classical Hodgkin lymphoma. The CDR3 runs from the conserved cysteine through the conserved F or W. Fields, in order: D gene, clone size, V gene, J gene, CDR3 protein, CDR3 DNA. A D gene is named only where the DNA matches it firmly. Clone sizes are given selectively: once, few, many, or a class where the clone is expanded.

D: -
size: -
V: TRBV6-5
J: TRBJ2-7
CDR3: CASSYFEGGYEQYF
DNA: TGTGCCAGCAGTTACTTTGAGGGAGGCTACGAGCAGTACTTC

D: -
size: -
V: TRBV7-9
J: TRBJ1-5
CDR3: CASSSNREPGPPQHF
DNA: TGTGCCAGCAGCTCCAACCGGGAGCCCGGGCCGCCCCAGCATTTT

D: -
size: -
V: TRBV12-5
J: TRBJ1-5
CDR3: CAPTRAGVVRPQHF
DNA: TGTGCCCCGACTCGGGCAGGGGTTGTACGGCCCCAGCATTTT

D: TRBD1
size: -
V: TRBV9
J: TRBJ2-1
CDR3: CASTTSGQPYNEQFF
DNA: TGTGCCAGCACCACATCGGGACAGCCCTACAATGAGCAGTTCTTC

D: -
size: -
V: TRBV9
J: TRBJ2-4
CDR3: CASSVGGQAANIQYF
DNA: TGTGCCAGCAGCGTAGGGGGGCAGGCAGCAAACATTCAGTACTTC

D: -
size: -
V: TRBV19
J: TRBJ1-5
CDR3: CASSRNEYSNQPQHF
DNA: TGTGCCAGTAGTAGGAATGAGTATAGCAATCAGCCCCAGCATTTT

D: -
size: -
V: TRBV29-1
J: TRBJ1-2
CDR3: CSVEKPRRGGYGYTF
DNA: TGCAGCGTTGAAAAACCGCGGAGAGGGGGCTATGGCTACACCTTC

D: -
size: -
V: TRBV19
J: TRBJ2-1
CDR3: CASSTRSGTYNEQFF
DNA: TGTGCCAGTAGTACTCGTTCCGGGACCTACAATGAGCAGTTCTTC

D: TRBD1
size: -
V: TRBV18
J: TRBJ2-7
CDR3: CASSRDRGPGEQYF
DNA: TGTGCCAGCTCTCGGGACAGGGGGCCGGGCGAGCAGTACTTC

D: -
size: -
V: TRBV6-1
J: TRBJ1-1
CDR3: CASLPSQGTNTEAFF
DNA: TGTGCCAGCCTGCCCTCGCAGGGAACGAACACTGAAGCTTTCTTT

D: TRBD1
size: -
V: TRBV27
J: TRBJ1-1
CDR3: CARDRGMNTEAFF
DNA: TGTGCCAGGGACAGGGGGATGAACACTGAAGCTTTCTTT

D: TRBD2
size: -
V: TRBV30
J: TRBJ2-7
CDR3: CAWSVGGGRSYEQYF
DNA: TGTGCCTGGAGTGTAGGCGGGGGGCGCTCCTACGAGCAGTACTTC

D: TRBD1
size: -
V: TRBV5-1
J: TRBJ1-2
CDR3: CASSLEGGADFRYTF
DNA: TGCGCCAGCAGCCTGGAAGGGGGCGCGGATTTCCGCTACACCTTC

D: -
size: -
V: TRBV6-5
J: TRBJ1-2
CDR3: CASSYKDWDGYTF
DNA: TGTGCCAGCAGTTACAAGGATTGGGATGGCTACACCTTC

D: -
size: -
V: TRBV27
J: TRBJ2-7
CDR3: CASSLWSGVQTYEQYF
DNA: TGTGCCAGCAGTTTATGGTCCGGGGTACAGACCTACGAGCAGTACTTC

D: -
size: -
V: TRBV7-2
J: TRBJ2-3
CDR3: CASRVTPGTDTQYF
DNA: TGTGCCAGCAGGGTAACGCCAGGCACAGATACGCAGTATTTT

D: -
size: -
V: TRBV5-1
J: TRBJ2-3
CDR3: CASSLDGGGTDTQYF
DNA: TGCGCCAGCAGCTTGGACGGTGGGGGCACAGATACGCAGTATTTT

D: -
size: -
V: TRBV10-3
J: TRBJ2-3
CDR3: CAISESGQQGPGTDTQYF
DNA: TGTGCCATCAGTGAGTCGGGCCAGCAGGGACCTGGCACAGATACGCAGTATTTT

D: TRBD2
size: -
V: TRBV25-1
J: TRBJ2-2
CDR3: CASSELGGAGELFF
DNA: TGTGCCAGCAGTGAATTGGGGGGGGCCGGGGAGCTGTTTTTT

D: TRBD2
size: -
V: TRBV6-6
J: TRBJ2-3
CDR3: CASTRKVAGSTDTQYF
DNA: TGTGCCAGCACTCGCAAAGTAGCGGGTAGCACAGATACGCAGTATTTT

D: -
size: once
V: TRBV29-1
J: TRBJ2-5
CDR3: CSVGRETQYF
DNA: TGCAGCGTTGGTCGGGAGACCCAGTACTTC

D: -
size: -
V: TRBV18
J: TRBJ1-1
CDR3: CASSDLGAEAFF
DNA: TGTGCCAGCTCAGATTTGGGCGCTGAAGCTTTCTTT

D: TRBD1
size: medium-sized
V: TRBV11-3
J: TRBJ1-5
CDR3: CASRGSGPQGGYSNQPQHF
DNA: TGTGCCAGCAGAGGGTCGGGCCCGCAGGGGGGCTATAGCAATCAGCCCCAGCATTTT

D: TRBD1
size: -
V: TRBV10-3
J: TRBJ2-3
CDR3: CAIRGRGPTDTQYF
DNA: TGTGCCATCAGGGGCAGGGGGCCTACAGATACGCAGTATTTT

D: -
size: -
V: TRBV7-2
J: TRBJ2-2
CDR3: CASSSQGRVNTGELFF
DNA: TGTGCCAGCAGTTCTCAAGGACGCGTAAACACCGGGGAGCTGTTTTTT

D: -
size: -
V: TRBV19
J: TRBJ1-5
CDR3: CASSMKTNQPQHF
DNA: TGTGCCAGTAGTATGAAAACCAATCAGCCCCAGCATTTT

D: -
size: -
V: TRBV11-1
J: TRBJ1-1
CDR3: CASSHRSTEAFF
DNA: TGTGCCAGCAGCCACAGAAGCACTGAAGCTTTCTTT

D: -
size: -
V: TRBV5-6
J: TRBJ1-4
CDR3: CASSLVGPEGEKLFF
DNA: TGTGCCAGCAGCTTGGTAGGCCCTGAAGGCGAAAAACTGTTTTTT

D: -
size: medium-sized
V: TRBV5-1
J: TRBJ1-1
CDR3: CASSFGQNTEAFF
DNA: TGCGCCAGCAGCTTCGGACAGAACACTGAAGCTTTCTTT

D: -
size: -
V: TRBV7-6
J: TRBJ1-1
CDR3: CASSLGRNTEAFF
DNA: TGTGCCAGCAGCTTAGGACGGAACACTGAAGCTTTCTTT

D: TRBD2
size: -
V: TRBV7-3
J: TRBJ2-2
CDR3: CASSLRVGLAGVRNTGELFF
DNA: TGTGCCAGCAGCTTAAGGGTGGGACTAGCGGGGGTCCGGAACACCGGGGAGCTGTTTTTT

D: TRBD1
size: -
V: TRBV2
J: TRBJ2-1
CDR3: CASSMTGVNEQFF
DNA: TGTGCCAGCAGTATGACAGGGGTCAATGAGCAGTTCTTC

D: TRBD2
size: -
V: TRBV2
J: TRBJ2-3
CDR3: CASRDSGRTDTQYF
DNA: TGTGCCAGCAGAGATAGCGGGAGAACAGATACGCAGTATTTT

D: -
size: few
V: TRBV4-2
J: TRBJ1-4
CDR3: CASSQDPLQGRDEKLFF
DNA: TGTGCCAGCAGCCAAGACCCCCTACAGGGACGGGATGAAAAACTGTTTTTT

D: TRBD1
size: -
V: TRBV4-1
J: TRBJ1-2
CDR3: CASSHPGQLFYGYTF
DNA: TGCGCCAGCAGCCACCCGGGACAGCTCTTCTATGGCTACACCTTC

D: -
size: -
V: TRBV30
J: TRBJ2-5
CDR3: CAWSPGYQETQYF
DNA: TGTGCCTGGAGTCCCGGTTACCAAGAGACCCAGTACTTC

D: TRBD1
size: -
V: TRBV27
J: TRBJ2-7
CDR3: CASSGQGVVREQYF
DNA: TGTGCCAGCAGCGGACAGGGGGTAGTTCGCGAGCAGTACTTC

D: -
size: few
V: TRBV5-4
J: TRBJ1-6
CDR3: CASSPTETGNSPLHF
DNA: TGTGCCAGCAGCCCCACGGAGACCGGAAATTCACCCCTCCACTTT

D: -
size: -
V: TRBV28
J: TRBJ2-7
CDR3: CASSPYSGRSSYEQYF
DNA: TGTGCCAGCAGTCCCTATTCGGGACGTAGCTCCTACGAGCAGTACTTC

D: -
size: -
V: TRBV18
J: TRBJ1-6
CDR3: CATRQEGNSPLHF
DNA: TGTGCCACGCGGCAGGAGGGTAATTCACCCCTCCACTTT

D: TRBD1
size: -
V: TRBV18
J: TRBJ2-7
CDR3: CASSPWQGVNEQYF
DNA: TGTGCCAGCTCACCATGGCAGGGGGTCAACGAGCAGTACTTC

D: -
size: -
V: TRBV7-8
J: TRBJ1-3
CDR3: CASSLIVGGRNTIYF
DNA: TGTGCCAGCAGCTTAATTGTCGGGGGTAGAAACACCATATATTTT